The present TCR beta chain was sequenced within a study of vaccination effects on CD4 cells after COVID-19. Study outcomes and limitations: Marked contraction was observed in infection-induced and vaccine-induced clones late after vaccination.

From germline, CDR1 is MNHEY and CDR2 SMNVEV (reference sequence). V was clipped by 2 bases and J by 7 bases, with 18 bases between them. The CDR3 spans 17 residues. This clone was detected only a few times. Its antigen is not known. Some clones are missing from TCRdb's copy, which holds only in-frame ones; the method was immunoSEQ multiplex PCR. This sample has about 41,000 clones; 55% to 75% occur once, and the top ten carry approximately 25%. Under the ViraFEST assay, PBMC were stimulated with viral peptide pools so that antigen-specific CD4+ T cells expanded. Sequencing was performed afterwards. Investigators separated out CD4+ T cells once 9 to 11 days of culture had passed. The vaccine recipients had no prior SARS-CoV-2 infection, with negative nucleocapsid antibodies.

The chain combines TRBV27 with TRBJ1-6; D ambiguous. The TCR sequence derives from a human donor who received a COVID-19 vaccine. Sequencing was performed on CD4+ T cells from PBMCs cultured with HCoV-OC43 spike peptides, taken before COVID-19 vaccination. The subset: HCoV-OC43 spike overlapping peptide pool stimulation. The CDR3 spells CASSLSRVGRGNSPLHF. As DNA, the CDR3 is TGTGCCAGCAGTTTAAGTAGGGTCGGGCGAGGGAATTCACCCCTCCACTTT.